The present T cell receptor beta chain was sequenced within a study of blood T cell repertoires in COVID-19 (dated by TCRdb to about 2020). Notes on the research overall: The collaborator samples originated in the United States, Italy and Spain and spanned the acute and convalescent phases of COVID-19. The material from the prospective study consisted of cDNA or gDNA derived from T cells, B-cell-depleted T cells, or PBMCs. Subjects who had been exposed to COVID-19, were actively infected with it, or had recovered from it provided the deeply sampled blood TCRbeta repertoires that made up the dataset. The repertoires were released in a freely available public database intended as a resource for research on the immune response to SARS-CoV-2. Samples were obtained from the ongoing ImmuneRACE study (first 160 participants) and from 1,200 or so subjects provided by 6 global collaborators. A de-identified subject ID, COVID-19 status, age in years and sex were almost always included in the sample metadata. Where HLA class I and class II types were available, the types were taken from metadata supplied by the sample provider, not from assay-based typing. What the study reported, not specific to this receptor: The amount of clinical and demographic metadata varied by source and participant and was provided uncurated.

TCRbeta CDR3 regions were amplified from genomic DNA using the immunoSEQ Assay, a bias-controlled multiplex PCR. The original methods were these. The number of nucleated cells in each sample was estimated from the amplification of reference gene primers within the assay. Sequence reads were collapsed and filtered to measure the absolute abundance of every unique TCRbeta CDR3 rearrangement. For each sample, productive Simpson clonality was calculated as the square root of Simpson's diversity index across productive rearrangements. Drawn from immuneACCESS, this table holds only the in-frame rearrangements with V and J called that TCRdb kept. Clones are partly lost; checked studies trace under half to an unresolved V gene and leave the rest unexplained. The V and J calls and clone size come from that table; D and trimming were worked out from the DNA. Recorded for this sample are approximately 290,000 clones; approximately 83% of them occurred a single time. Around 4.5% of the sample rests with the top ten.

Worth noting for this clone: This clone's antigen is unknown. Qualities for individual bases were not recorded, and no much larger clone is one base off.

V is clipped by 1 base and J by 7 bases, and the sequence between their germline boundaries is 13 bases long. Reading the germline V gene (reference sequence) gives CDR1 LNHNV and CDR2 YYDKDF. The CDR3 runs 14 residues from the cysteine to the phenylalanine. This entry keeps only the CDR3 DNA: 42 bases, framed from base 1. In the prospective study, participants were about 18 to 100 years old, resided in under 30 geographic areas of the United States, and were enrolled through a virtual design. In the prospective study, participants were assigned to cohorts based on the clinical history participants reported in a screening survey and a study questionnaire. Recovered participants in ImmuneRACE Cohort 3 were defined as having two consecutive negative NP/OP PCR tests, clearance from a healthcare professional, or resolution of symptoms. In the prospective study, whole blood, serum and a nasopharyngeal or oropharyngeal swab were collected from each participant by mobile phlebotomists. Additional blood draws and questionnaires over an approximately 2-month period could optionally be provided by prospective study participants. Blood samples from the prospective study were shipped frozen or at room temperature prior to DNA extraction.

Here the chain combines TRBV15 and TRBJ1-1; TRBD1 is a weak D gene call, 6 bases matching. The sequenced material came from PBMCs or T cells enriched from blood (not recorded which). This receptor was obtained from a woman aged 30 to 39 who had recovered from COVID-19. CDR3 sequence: CATSRADRSVEAFF. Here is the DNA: TGTGCCACCAGCAGAGCTGACAGGTCTGTTGAAGCTTTCTTT.